Following are 10 T cell receptor beta chains from one sample sequenced in a study of a mutant IDH1 vaccine in newly diagnosed glioma. These receptors are not linked to any known antigen. The time point: week 35, safety follow-up. In the vaccine, a single dose held 300 ug of the mutant IDH1 20-mer peptide, along with topical imiquimod. TCRdb's copy holds only in-frame clones and misses some; the assay was immunoSEQ multiplex PCR. The sample contains roughly 32,000 clones, about 80% of which appear only once. The sequencing used PBMCs, collected from a glioma patient whose treatment included an IDH1 peptide vaccine. The receptors stem from a man aged 40-49 years with glioma. Some clones in this sample may be carry-over from other donors' samples.

V usage is TRBV10-3 and J usage is TRBJ1-5; D gene unclear. Germline loops: CDR1 ENHRY, CDR2 SYGVKD. This CDR3 is built from 14 residues. Trimming left V 2 bases short and J 7 bases short, with 12 bases between. CDR3 DNA sequence: TGTGCCATCAGTGAGGACACCAGGAGGCAGCCCCAGCATTTT. The encoded protein is CAISEDTRRQPQHF.

The rearrangement links TRBV4-2 to TRBJ2-2; D call uncertain. CDR3 size: 16 residues. CDR1 is LGHNA, CDR2 YNFKEQ, per germline. V was cut by 0 bases and J by 0 bases, with 8 bases left in between. The CDR3 here is CASSQERIANTGELFF. CDR3 bases: TGTGCCAGCAGCCAAGAGAGGATAGCGAACACCGGGGAGCTGTTTTTT.

The genes are TRBV4-3 and TRBJ1-5; 8 bases are a match to TRBD1. With 3 bases clipped from V and 2 bases from J, the junction kept 6 bases outside the gene matches. Per the germline V gene, CDR1 is LGHNA and CDR2 is YSLEER. There are 16 residues in the CDR3. The CDR3 here is CASSQDSTGGNQPQHF. CDR3 DNA sequence: TGCGCCAGCAGCCAGGACTCGACAGGGGGCAATCAGCCCCAGCATTTT.

The count of this clone is one. The chain links TRBV6-1 to TRBJ2-7, with D possibly being TRBD1 or TRBD2 (5 bases each). The CDR3 has 14 residues. Germline V gene lookup returns CDR1 MNHNS and CDR2 SASEGT. Trimming left V 0 bases short and J 0 bases short, with 6 bases between. The CDR3 nucleotides read TGTGCCAGCAGTGAAGCCGGGACCTCCTACGAGCAGTACTTC. Residues: CASSEAGTSYEQYF.

The chain has TRBV7-9 and TRBJ1-1, with unresolved D. This CDR3 is built from 14 residues. V lost 1 base, J lost 2 bases, and 8 bases lay in between. Germline CDR1 reads SEHNR; CDR2 reads FQNEAQ (reference sequence). CDR3 protein: CASSLGAPNTEAFF. In DNA, the CDR3 is TGTGCCAGCAGCTTAGGGGCGCCCAACACTGAAGCTTTCTTT.

The chain recombines TRBV6-6 with TRBJ2-3; either TRBD1 or TRBD2 may supply D (5 bases each). There are 14 residues in the CDR3. Trimming took off 0 bases at V and 2 bases at J, with 6 bases between the two ends. From germline, CDR1 is MNHNY and CDR2 SVGAGI (reference sequence). CDR3 in amino acids: CASSYSGTTDTQYF. For the CDR3, the DNA is TGTGCCAGCAGTTACTCGGGGACCACAGATACGCAGTATTTT.

The gene calls are TRBV15 and TRBJ2-6; the D gene is possibly TRBD2 (5 bases). Germline loops: CDR1 LNHNV, CDR2 YYDKDF (reference sequence). V lost 1 base and J 0 bases, leaving 10 bases between the germline ends. The CDR3 is 17 residues long. The CDR3 DNA is TGTGCCACCAGCAGAGCGGGGTACCGCTCTGGGGCCAACGTCCTGACTTTC. Translation gives CATSRAGYRSGANVLTF.

This chain joins TRBV6-5 and TRBJ1-2; D gene ambiguous. V dropped 2 bases and J dropped 4 bases, with 11 bases sitting between them. The CDR3 loop spans 14 amino acids. The V gene's germline CDR1 is MNHEY and CDR2 SVGAGI. The CDR3 nucleotides read TGTGCCAGCAGTTACCGAGGGCGCCTCTATGGCTACACCTTC. This translates into CASSYRGRLYGYTF.

This clone showed up just once. The rearrangement joins TRBV5-5 to TRBJ1-5; D unclear. Trimming cost V 3 bases and J 6 bases, with 16 bases left between them. The CDR3 length is 15 residues. The germline gives CDR1 SGHKS, CDR2 YYEKEE (reference sequence). The CDR3: CASSSTASAGQPQHF. CDR3 in DNA: TGTGCCAGCAGCTCAACAGCCTCAGCGGGTCAGCCCCAGCATTTT.

The rearrangement uses TRBV9 and TRBJ2-7; 8 bases fit TRBD1. Germline V gives CDR1 SGDLS, CDR2 YYNGEE. The CDR3 has 16 residues. Trimming removed 3 bases from V and 2 bases from J; junction bases left unmatched: 10. The CDR3 nucleotides are TGTGCCAGCAGCGCCTATGGGACAGGTATACCCTACGAGCAGTACTTC. Amino acid sequence: CASSAYGTGIPYEQYF.